What follows is one T cell receptor (beta chain) and its context. Germline values: CDR1 SEHNR, CDR2 FQNEAQ (reference sequence). The CDR3 extends over 14 amino acids. V shed 5 bases and J shed 8 bases, with 15 bases lying between them. Naive CD8 cells comprised CD45RO-negative, CCR7-positively selected cells, excluding terminally differentiated effector memory CD45RA+ cells. Profiled with immunoSEQ multiplex PCR; TCRdb holds only in-frame clones, not every one. The repertoire has over 750,000 clones, 90% to 97% of them found once; the top ten carry about 0.25%. The sample is drawn from a study of shared clonotypes between healthy human individuals. Study-wide context: Participating donors consisted of two women and three men aged 18 to 49.

The gene calls are TRBV7-9 and TRBJ1-4; D may be TRBD1 (5 bases). The sequence was obtained from a young man in good health. Input material: naive CD8+ T cells sorted from blood. The CDR3 loop is CASSQAEEGEKLFF. The CDR3 region has the DNA TGTGCCAGCAGCCAAGCGGAGGAGGGGGAAAAACTGTTTTTT.